A single sample gave rise to the 17 T cell receptor beta chains below, sequenced in a study of blood T cells in healthy people across ages. A second roughly 7 to 12 cycle PCR used barcoded and J-beta primers. TCRdb re-derived calls from the 5' RACE reads in MiXCR, one entry per CDR3 protein. In the table there are about 720,000 distinct CDR3 sequences, roughly 20% of which are singletons. The sample consisted of blood. These TCRs come from a man between 65 and 85 years old in good health.

The chain uses TRBV28 and TRBJ2-4; the D call may be TRBD1 or TRBD2 (5 bases each). The CDR3 has 18 residues. In germline, CDR1 is MDHEN, CDR2 SYDVKM. The V gene lost 6 bases and the J gene lost 0 bases, with 21 bases spanning the gap. As DNA, the CDR3 is TGTGCCAGCAGCCCCGGGACCCCCATGGGTTTAGCCAAAAACATTCAGTACTTC. Its translation is CASSPGTPMGLAKNIQYF.

The chain carries TRBV7-6 and TRBJ2-3; TRBD2 might be the D (5 bases). Germline V gives CDR1 SGHVS, CDR2 FNYEAQ. The CDR3 consists of 16 residues. V was clipped by 4 bases and J by 0 bases, with 14 bases between them. CDR3 sequence: CASSSLVGESTDTQYF. CDR3 coding DNA: TGTGCCAGCAGCTCGTTAGTCGGGGAGAGCACAGATACGCAGTATTTT.

This clonotype was seen a handful of times. This chain connects TRBV18 to TRBJ2-5; D call uncertain. The DNA end is a closer match to TRBJ2-1, so the J assignment may be wrong. CDR1 and CDR2 from the germline V gene are KGHSH and LQKENI. This CDR3 is built from 14 residues. CDR3 sequence reads: CASSPPVWDNEQFF. In DNA, the CDR3 is TGTGCCAGCTCACCCCCGGTGTGGGACAATGAGCAGTTCTTC.

J is TRBJ1-6 and V is TRBV20-1; no firm D call. The V end lost 3 bases, the J end lost 8 bases, and 11 bases lay between the germline ends. Germline V gene data show CDR1 as DFQATT and CDR2 as SNEGSKA (reference sequence). CDR3 length equals 13 residues. CDR3 nucleotides: TGCAGTGCTAGTCCACCCAGATATTCACCCCTCCACTTT. It is translated as CSASPPRYSPLHF.

This clonotype was seen more than once but under ten times. This chain connects TRBV4-3 to TRBJ1-3; possibly TRBD1 for D (6 bases). The CDR3 covers 15 residues. Germline loops: CDR1 LGHNA, CDR2 YSLEER. Trimming removed 3 bases from V and 4 bases from J, with 13 bases in between. The CDR3 sequence: CASSHTGSVGNTIYF. The CDR3 DNA reads TGCGCCAGCAGCCACACAGGGTCCGTCGGAAACACCATATATTTT.

V and J are TRBV20-1 and TRBJ1-1, with D possibly matching TRBD1 (5 bases). The CDR3 has 14 amino acids. V shed 0 bases and J shed 5 bases, with 13 bases lying between them. Germline loops: CDR1 DFQATT, CDR2 SNEGSKA (reference sequence). Here the CDR3 reads CSAREGVWETEAFF. CDR3 DNA: TGCAGTGCTAGAGAGGGGGTCTGGGAAACTGAAGCTTTCTTT.

Only a few counts were recorded for this clonotype. Here the CDR3 reads CASSFQSGTSGVNIQYF. Written as DNA, the CDR3 is TGTGCCAGCAGCTTCCAATCCGGGACTAGCGGGGTAAACATTCAGTACTTC. This chain joins TRBV11-2 and TRBJ2-4, with 13 nucleotides matching TRBD2. V was pared by 3 bases and J by 6 bases, with 8 bases of the junction left unmatched. The CDR3 has 17 amino acids. Germline CDR1 SGHAT, CDR2 FQNNGV. Filled out from reference TRBV11-2 and TRBJ2-4, the complete variable domain reads EAGVAQSPRYKIIEKRQSVAFWCNPISGHATLYWYQQILGQGPKLLIQFQNNGVVDDSQLPKDRFSAERLKGVDSTLKIQPAKLEDSAVYLCASSFQSGTSGVNIQYFGAGTRLSVL.

This clonotype was picked up a small number of times. The J gene is TRBJ2-3, the V gene TRBV27; 9 nucleotides match TRBD2. Germline CDR1 and CDR2: MNHEY and SMNVEV (reference sequence). With 6 bases clipped from V and 6 bases from J, the junction kept 7 bases outside the gene matches. CDR3 length equals 14 residues. The chain's CDR3 is CASSLASGMDTQYF. The CDR3 coding sequence is TGTGCCAGCAGCCTAGCTAGCGGGATGGATACGCAGTATTTT.

The chain joins TRBV28 to TRBJ1-5; TRBD1 matches 7 bases. The germline V gene has CDR1 MDHEN and CDR2 SYDVKM. V dropped 2 bases and J dropped 4; count of bases not matched to a gene: 8. This CDR3 region has 16 residues. The CDR3 nucleotides are TGTGCCAGCAGTTTAATAGGACAGGAGGGGAATCAGCCCCAGCATTTT. This translates into CASSLIGQEGNQPQHF.

V is TRBV9 and J is TRBJ2-1; D remains unclear. CDR3 length equals 16 residues. The germline V and J ends were trimmed by 4 bases and 0 bases, with 14 bases remaining between them. The germline CDR1 and CDR2 sequences are SGDLS and YYNGEE. Here the CDR3 reads CASSPNSLLSYNEQFF. DNA of the CDR3: TGTGCCAGCAGCCCTAACTCGCTCCTCTCCTACAATGAGCAGTTCTTC.

The chain employs TRBV11-2 and TRBJ2-1; 7 bases fit TRBD1. This CDR3 comprises 12 residues. Germline assignment: CDR1 SGHAT and CDR2 FQNNGV. The V gene end was trimmed by 10 bases and the J gene end by 7 bases; junction bases not matched to a gene: 7. CDR3 DNA sequence: TGTGCCACCTTAGCAGGGGGTAATGAGCAGTTCTTC. It is translated as CATLAGGNEQFF. Variable domain in full (rest from reference TRBV11-2 and TRBJ2-1): EAGVAQSPRYKIIEKRQSVAFWCNPISGHATLYWYQQILGQGPKLLIQFQNNGVVDDSQLPKDRFSAERLKGVDSTLKIQPAKLEDSAVYLCATLAGGNEQFFGPGTRLTVL.

J is TRBJ2-2 and V is TRBV5-1, with 11 positions matching TRBD1. The CDR3 covers 17 residues. The V gene end was trimmed by 0 bases and the J gene end by 7 bases; junction bases not matched to a gene: 8. Per germline, CDR1 SGHRS and CDR2 YFSETQ. CDR3 region: CASSLEDRGLFSGELFF. CDR3 in DNA: TGCGCCAGCAGCTTGGAGGACAGGGGGCTATTTAGCGGGGAGCTGTTTTTT.

The CDR3 here is CASSLRALVTGELFF. The DNA of the CDR3 is TGTGCCAGCAGTTTGAGGGCGCTAGTAACCGGGGAGCTGTTTTTT. This sequence joins TRBV12-3 or TRBV12-4 and TRBJ2-2; D is perhaps TRBD2 (5 bases). The CDR3 sequence is 15 residues long. V gave up 3 bases and J gave up 5 bases, with 13 bases separating them.

This clonotype came up once. The chain has TRBV20-1 and TRBJ2-1, with 11 bases lining up with TRBD2. Losses at the gene ends were 2 bases for V and 7 bases for J; bases not matched to a gene: 7. This CDR3 region has 15 residues. Germline CDR1 is DFQATT and CDR2 is SNEGSKA (reference sequence). The CDR3 loop is CSARKPGLAVNEQFF. The CDR3 DNA reads as TGCAGTGCTAGAAAGCCGGGACTAGCGGTAAATGAGCAGTTCTTC.

This rearrangement joins TRBV4-1 to TRBJ2-5; perhaps TRBD1 as D (5 bases). V lost 0 bases and J lost 5, with 22 bases in between. Germline CDR1 MGHRA, CDR2 YSYEKL. The CDR3 contains 18 residues. The CDR3 DNA reads TGCGCCAGCAGCCAAGATCGATTTCTTAGGGTCTCAGGGGAGACCCAGTACTTC. Protein product: CASSQDRFLRVSGETQYF.

This clonotype was observed many times. The chain has TRBV7-2 and TRBJ1-2, with D possibly TRBD1 on 5 matching bases. Trimming shortened V by 3 bases and J by 4 bases, and 9 bases separated the two germline ends. CDR1 SGHTA and CDR2 FQGNSA come from the germline V gene. The CDR3 totals 13 residues. The CDR3 loop reads CASSFGTVYGYTF. The CDR3 DNA reads as TGTGCCAGCAGCTTTGGGACGGTCTATGGCTACACCTTC.

The rearrangement links TRBV3-1 to TRBJ1-1; D remains ambiguous. Between the trimmed V and J ends, which lost 0 bases and 5 bases, there was a span of 10 bases. CDR1 and CDR2 (germline): LGHDT, YNNKEL (reference sequence). The CDR3 is made up of 14 amino acids. This CDR3 is CASSQEIHRTEAFF. CDR3 nucleotide sequence: TGTGCCAGCAGCCAAGAGATCCACCGGACTGAAGCTTTCTTT.